The 28 T cell receptor beta chains below were found in one sample sequenced in a study of chronic HIV infection and antiretroviral therapy. Using its own MiXCR run on the 5' RACE reads, TCRdb lists one record per CDR3 protein. The data show 40,000 to 50,000 distinct CDR3 sequences, about 18% seen once. The specimen sequenced was peripheral blood. Receptors were obtained from an adult who had HIV and had not received antiretroviral therapy, or was an uninfected healthy control (not recorded which).

V and J are TRBV13 and TRBJ2-7, with 12 bases identical to TRBD2. This CDR3 spans 15 amino acids. V lost 0 bases to trimming and J lost 7 bases; unmatched junction nucleotides: 4. Germline V CDR1 and CDR2: PRHDT, FYEKMQ (reference sequence). The CDR3 sequence: CASSLGTSGRGEQYF. The CDR3 nucleotides are TGTGCCAGCAGCTTAGGGACTAGCGGGAGAGGTGAGCAGTACTTC.

The CDR3 DNA follows: TGTGCCAGCAGCTTGGGGGCGAATGGCTACACCTTC. Translation: CASSLGANGYTF. The chain couples TRBV11-2 to TRBJ1-2, with D perhaps TRBD1 (6 bases). Trimming stripped 3 bases from V and 6 bases from J, with 8 bases between. The CDR3 loop spans 12 amino acids. Germline CDR1 is SGHAT and CDR2 is FQNNGV.

This clonotype was recorded many times. The chain employs TRBV7-9 and TRBJ2-7, with TRBD2 matching 10 bases. The CDR3 length is 15 residues. The ends lost 6 bases at V and 3 bases at J; junction bases unmatched: 8. Germline V CDR1 and CDR2: SEHNR, FQNEAQ (reference sequence). CDR3 sequence: CASRPGTSDNYEQYF. The CDR3 DNA reads as TGTGCCAGCAGGCCCGGGACTAGCGATAACTACGAGCAGTACTTC.

This clonotype was seen a handful of times. This CDR3 reads CATSDAGRDTQYF. CDR3 DNA: TGTGCCACCAGTGATGCTGGTCGGGATACGCAGTATTTT. The V gene is TRBV24-1, the J gene TRBJ2-3; D gene ambiguous. This CDR3 comprises 13 residues. V gave up 3 bases and J gave up 6 bases, with 9 bases separating them. The germline V gene has CDR1 KGHDR and CDR2 SFDVKD.

This clonotype was counted a few times. The chain links TRBV29-1 to TRBJ2-5; no definite D call. With 2 bases removed from V and 7 bases from J, the gap between germline ends came to 8 bases. The CDR3 totals 11 residues. Germline values: CDR1 SQVTM, CDR2 ANQGSEA. The CDR3 loop is CSVEKLGTQYF. The CDR3 DNA reads as TGCAGCGTTGAAAAGTTGGGGACCCAGTACTTC. The full variable domain, its missing parts supplied by reference TRBV29-1 and TRBJ2-5, is SAVISQKPSRDICQRGTSLTIQCQVDSQVTMMFWYRQQPGQSLTLIATANQGSEATYESGFVIDKFPISRPNLTFSTLTVSNMSPEDSSIYLCSVEKLGTQYFGPGTRLLVL.

This rearrangement joins TRBV15 to TRBJ1-1; a weak D match, TRBD1 (5 bases). The length of the CDR3 is 13 residues. V lost 6 bases and J lost 4, with 12 bases in between. From germline, CDR1 is LNHNV and CDR2 YYDKDF (reference sequence). CDR3 in DNA: TGTGCCACCAGGTCTCAGGGAGGCACTGAAGCTTTCTTT. It translates to CATRSQGGTEAFF.

This chain connects TRBV7-3 to TRBJ2-1; 11 bases are shared with TRBD1. CDR1 is SGHTA, CDR2 FQGTGA, per germline. After removal of 5 bases from V and 6 bases from J, the junction contained 9 bases not matched to a gene. CDR3 length equals 16 residues. The CDR3 is CASSPKKGTGGNEQFF. DNA of the CDR3: TGTGCCAGCAGCCCAAAAAAGGGGACAGGGGGCAATGAGCAGTTCTTC.

The V gene is TRBV20-1, the J gene TRBJ2-2, with 9 bases identical to TRBD2. The CDR3 totals 15 residues. V lost 3 bases, J lost 7 bases, and 9 bases stayed unmatched. Germline V gives CDR1 DFQATT, CDR2 SNEGSKA (reference sequence). CDR3 nucleotide sequence: TGCAGTGCTAGCTTAGCGGGAGCCAGTGGCGGGGAGCTGTTTTTT. Its translation is CSASLAGASGGELFF.

This clonotype came up many times. V and J are TRBV20-1 and TRBJ2-7, with a tentative D call TRBD1 (6 bases). This CDR3 is built from 12 residues. From germline, CDR1 is DFQATT and CDR2 SNEGSKA (reference sequence). The V and J ends lost 6 bases and 6 bases respectively, with 15 bases between them. The CDR3 loop reads CSADTGIREQYF. For the CDR3, the DNA is TGCAGTGCCGACACAGGGATACGCGAGCAGTACTTC.

The chain links TRBV19 to TRBJ2-1, with TRBD2 identical over 8 bases. V was clipped by 2 bases and J by 9 bases; unmatched bases: 12. In germline, CDR1 is LNHDA, CDR2 SQIVND (reference sequence). CDR3 length: 16 amino acids. The CDR3 spells CASSIPEFAGGLEQFF. CDR3 in DNA: TGTGCCAGTAGTATACCGGAGTTTGCGGGAGGTCTTGAGCAGTTCTTC.

This clonotype has only a few counts. The CDR3 sequence is CASSAGTGSTDTQYF. The CDR3, as DNA: TGTGCCAGCAGTGCGGGGACAGGGTCTACCGATACGCAGTATTTT. This chain uses TRBV6-1 with TRBJ2-3, with 9 bases fitting TRBD1. Germline-derived CDR1 and CDR2 are MNHNS and SASEGT. With V trimmed by 4 bases and J by 6 bases, 8 bases remained unmatched. This CDR3 contains 15 residues.

The chain links TRBV28 to TRBJ2-7, with TRBD1 matching 7 bases. Germline loops: CDR1 MDHEN, CDR2 SYDVKM. Losses at the gene ends were 3 bases for V and 3 bases for J; bases not matched to a gene: 17. The CDR3 is made up of 18 amino acids. The CDR3 reads CASSFRPPPGQPFYEQYF. CDR3 nucleotide sequence: TGTGCCAGCAGTTTCCGACCCCCCCCGGGACAGCCATTCTACGAGCAGTACTTC.

This clonotype was detected a few times. This chain connects TRBV20-1 to TRBJ2-7; 9 positions agree with TRBD1. Germline CDR1 DFQATT, CDR2 SNEGSKA (reference sequence). J was trimmed by 6 bases and V by 5 bases; bases with no gene match: 11. This CDR3 is built from 14 residues. The CDR3 region has the DNA TGCAGTGCTGCCGGGACAGGGCGAGGTTCCGAGCAGTACTTC. Its protein product is CSAAGTGRGSEQYF.

This rearrangement joins TRBV27 to TRBJ2-7; 9 nucleotides agree with TRBD1. Germline assignment: CDR1 MNHEY and CDR2 SMNVEV (reference sequence). Unmatched junction bases numbered 5, after V lost 5 bases and J lost 6 bases. There are 13 residues in the CDR3. The DNA for the CDR3 is TGTGCCAGCAGTGCGGGACAGGGAGGCGAGCAGTACTTC. The encoded protein is CASSAGQGGEQYF.

The rearrangement uses TRBV29-1 and TRBJ2-5; a weak D match, TRBD2 (5 bases). This CDR3 spans 15 amino acids. Per the germline V gene, CDR1 is SQVTM and CDR2 is ANQGSEA. V was shortened by 5 bases and J by 5 bases, with 21 bases between the two germline ends. Here the CDR3 reads CSVYSAGYRRETQYF. The CDR3 bases are TGCAGCGTTTATTCCGCGGGCTACCGCCGGGAGACCCAGTACTTC.

This rearrangement joins TRBV11-1 to TRBJ2-1; TRBD2 aligns across 15 bases. J lost 7 bases, V lost 4 bases, and 11 bases had no gene match. The germline V gene has CDR1 SGHAT and CDR2 FQDESV (reference sequence). This CDR3 region has 18 residues. CDR3 sequence: CASSSGLAGGGGSNEQFF. The CDR3 DNA follows: TGTGCCAGCAGCTCGGGACTAGCGGGAGGCGGGGGAAGTAATGAGCAGTTCTTC.

The chain joins TRBV11-1 to TRBJ2-1, with 10 bases lining up with TRBD2. The V gene's germline CDR1 is SGHAT and CDR2 FQDESV (reference sequence). V was clipped by 6 bases and J by 7 bases; unmatched bases: 6. This CDR3 region has 14 residues. CDR3 in amino acids: CASRSSGSGNEQFF. The CDR3 nucleotides are TGTGCCAGCAGATCTAGCGGGAGCGGTAATGAGCAGTTCTTC.

V is TRBV29-1 and J is TRBJ2-6; 8 bases agree with TRBD2. This CDR3 is 16 amino acids long. CDR1 SQVTM and CDR2 ANQGSEA come from the germline V gene. With V trimmed by 4 bases and J by 2 bases, 7 bases remained unmatched. CDR3: CSVVSSGSAGANVLTF. CDR3 sequence (DNA): TGCAGCGTTGTATCCAGCGGGAGTGCTGGGGCCAACGTCCTGACTTTC. Combining the CDR3 with reference TRBV29-1 and TRBJ2-6 gives the whole variable domain SAVISQKPSRDICQRGTSLTIQCQVDSQVTMMFWYRQQPGQSLTLIATANQGSEATYESGFVIDKFPISRPNLTFSTLTVSNMSPEDSSIYLCSVVSSGSAGANVLTFGAGSRLTVL.

This clonotype was seen only once. This chain uses TRBV6-6 with TRBJ2-5; D gene uncertain. The CDR3 is made up of 11 amino acids. CDR1 and CDR2 (germline): MNHNY, SVGAGI (reference sequence). Trimming cost V 7 bases and J 5 bases, with 8 bases left between them. The CDR3 spells CASTLVETQYF. The CDR3 region has the DNA TGTGCCAGCACCCTTGTGGAGACCCAGTACTTC.

The chain combines TRBV27 with TRBJ2-4, with TRBD1 identical over 8 bases. V was clipped by 1 base and J by 3 bases; unmatched bases: 2. Per germline, CDR1 MNHEY and CDR2 SMNVEV (reference sequence). The CDR3 consists of 15 residues. The CDR3 DNA follows: TGTGCCAGCAGTTTATGGACAGGGAGCAAAAACATTCAGTACTTC. This translates into CASSLWTGSKNIQYF.

This rearrangement joins TRBV7-8 to TRBJ1-2; D is ambiguous. Trimming took 3 bases from V and 10 from J, leaving 15 bases between them. This CDR3 region has 13 residues. In germline, CDR1 is SGHVS, CDR2 FQNEAQ. The CDR3: CASSFGRRTVYTF. CDR3 sequence (DNA): TGTGCCAGCAGCTTTGGACGGCGAACGGTCTACACCTTC.

This clonotype was seen only a few times. This chain joins TRBV10-3 and TRBJ2-3; no reliable D call. CDR3 length: 13 amino acids. CDR1 is ENHRY, CDR2 SYGVKD, per germline. With 8 bases removed from V and 3 bases from J, the gap between germline ends came to 12 bases. CDR3 nucleotide sequence: TGTGCCATCTGGAGTATGAGGACAGATACGCAGTATTTT. Translated, it gives CAIWSMRTDTQYF.

The chain recombines TRBV28 with TRBJ2-7; 8 bases match TRBD1. Germline loops: CDR1 MDHEN, CDR2 SYDVKM. V shed 6 bases, J shed 3 bases, and the junction held 10 bases outside the gene matches. The CDR3 has 15 amino acids. The DNA of the CDR3 is TGTGCCAGCAGCGCAACCGTGACAGGGGTCTACGAGCAGTACTTC. It specifies CASSATVTGVYEQYF. The whole variable domain, filled in from reference TRBV28 and TRBJ2-7, reads DVKVTQSSRYLVKRTGEKVFLECVQDMDHENMFWYRQDPGLGLRLIYFSYDVKMKEKGDIPEGYSVSREKKERFSLILESASTNQTSMYLCASSATVTGVYEQYFGPGTRLTVT.

J is TRBJ2-5 and V is TRBV29-1, with 7 positions matching TRBD1. Germline V gene lookup returns CDR1 SQVTM and CDR2 ANQGSEA. This CDR3 is 17 amino acids long. Losses at the gene ends were 2 bases for V and 2 bases for J; bases not matched to a gene: 14. The CDR3 nucleotides read TGCAGCGTTGAACCCAGACGAGGGGGCATGGGTCAAGAGACCCAGTACTTC. It encodes CSVEPRRGGMGQETQYF.

The J gene is TRBJ1-3, the V gene TRBV28; 9 bases line up with TRBD1. The CDR3 extends over 16 amino acids. Germline V lookup: CDR1 MDHEN, CDR2 SYDVKM. Trimming cost V 8 bases and J 1 base; bases outside gene matches: 9. Here the CDR3 reads CASGGDRVFSGNTIYF. DNA for the CDR3: TGTGCCAGCGGAGGGGACAGGGTGTTTTCTGGAAACACCATATATTTT.

The rearrangement links TRBV27 to TRBJ2-7; D is possibly TRBD1 or TRBD2 (5 bases each). Germline lookup yields CDR1 MNHEY and CDR2 SMNVEV (reference sequence). The CDR3 length is 14 residues. Trimming pared 3 bases from V and 7 bases from J, leaving 16 bases between. The CDR3: CASSLGDGAFEQYF. The CDR3 DNA reads as TGTGCCAGCAGTTTGGGGGACGGGGCCTTTGAGCAGTACTTC.

This clonotype was seen only a few times. V gene TRBV27 combines with J gene TRBJ1-5, with 8 nucleotides matching TRBD1. The CDR3 is made up of 14 amino acids. The germline V gene has CDR1 MNHEY and CDR2 SMNVEV (reference sequence). The junction had 6 bases not matched to a gene; V was cut back by 5 bases and J by 6 bases. In nucleotides, the CDR3 is TGTGCCAGCAGTATAACAGGGGGGGCTCAGCCCCAGCATTTT. As protein: CASSITGGAQPQHF.

This clonotype was counted only a few times. J is TRBJ1-6 and V is TRBV10-3; possibly TRBD1 for D (5 bases). Trimming took off 5 bases at V and 10 bases at J, with 12 bases between the two ends. The CDR3 extends over 13 amino acids. Germline assignment: CDR1 ENHRY and CDR2 SYGVKD. The CDR3 region is CAISLKEGSPLHF. CDR3 DNA: TGTGCCATCAGTTTAAAAGAGGGGTCACCCCTCCACTTT.